The rows below give T cell receptor beta chains drawn from one sample of a study of metastatic and nonmetastatic thyroid tumors. Using MiXCR, TCRdb re-called clones from the PCR reads. The sample carries 10,000 to 15,000 clones, under 30% recorded once. Sequenced material: tumor tissue. The receptor source for this set is a female donor with papillary thyroid cancer or a benign thyroid nodule (not recorded which). Some clones in this sample may be carry-over from other donors' samples. Both conserved end residues are part of each CDR3. The order of the fields is D gene, clone size, V gene, J gene, CDR3 protein, CDR3 DNA. The D gene is left open where the match is weak. Some rows mark clone size as missing; the rest say once, few, many or name a class of expanded clone.

d_gene: NA
abundance: medium-sized
v_gene: TRBV10-3
j_gene: TRBJ1-2
CDR3aa: CAISASTDRIYLYGYTF
CDR3nt: TGTGCCATCAGTGCGTCGACTGACCGGATTTACCTTTATGGCTACACCTTC

d_gene: TRBD1
abundance: few
v_gene: TRBV7-9
j_gene: TRBJ1-2
CDR3aa: CASSTGQGSGYTF
CDR3nt: TGTGCCAGCAGTACAGGACAGGGGTCTGGCTACACCTTC

d_gene: NA
abundance: NA
v_gene: TRBV4-1
j_gene: TRBJ1-1
CDR3aa: CASSQDQSPAFF
CDR3nt: TGCGCCAGCAGCCAAGATCAATCCCCCGCTTTCTTT

d_gene: NA
abundance: NA
v_gene: TRBV6-1
j_gene: TRBJ2-2
CDR3aa: CASSEINTGELFF
CDR3nt: TGTGCCAGCAGCGAGATAAACACCGGGGAGCTGTTTTTT

d_gene: NA
abundance: NA
v_gene: TRBV20-1
j_gene: TRBJ2-3
CDR3aa: CSARDSGPVSRERGDTQYF
CDR3nt: TGCAGTGCTAGAGATTCGGGGCCTGTCTCGCGGGAGAGGGGGGATACGCAGTATTTT

d_gene: TRBD1
abundance: few
v_gene: TRBV10-3
j_gene: TRBJ1-2
CDR3aa: CAIIGDSLYGYTF
CDR3nt: TGTGCCATCATTGGGGACAGTCTCTATGGCTACACCTTC

d_gene: NA
abundance: many
v_gene: TRBV19
j_gene: TRBJ2-4
CDR3aa: CASGGSDIQYF
CDR3nt: TGTGCCAGCGGGGGATCCGACATTCAGTACTTC

d_gene: NA
abundance: many
v_gene: TRBV5-1
j_gene: TRBJ2-7
CDR3aa: CASSSRDTTYEQYF
CDR3nt: TGCGCCAGCAGCTCACGGGACACCACCTACGAGCAGTACTTC